The 8 T cell receptor beta chains below come from one sample, sequenced in a study of T cells after yellow fever vaccination. From the 5' RACE reads, TCRdb called clonotypes with MiXCR, one entry per CDR3 protein. The sample lists 300,000 to 450,000 distinct CDR3 sequences; around 6.4% were seen once. Source: PBMCs, taken 5 days after the yellow fever booster vaccination. Receptors were obtained from a man aged 25 to 45 who received the YFV17D yellow fever vaccine.

V is TRBV12-3 or TRBV12-4 and J is TRBJ2-2; D is perhaps TRBD2 (5 bases). With 7 bases removed from V and 7 bases from J, the gap between germline ends came to 16 bases. The CDR3 covers 14 residues. DNA for the CDR3: TGTGCCAGCAACCCCCGGGGAGTAGGCGGGGAGCTGTTTTTT. It codes for CASNPRGVGGELFF.

This clonotype was seen a handful of times. V usage is TRBV7-9 and J usage is TRBJ1-6; no firm D call. Trimming left V 3 bases short and J 7 bases short, with 10 bases between. Germline assignment: CDR1 SEHNR and CDR2 FQNEAQ (reference sequence). The CDR3 covers 14 residues. The CDR3 nucleotides read TGTGCCAGCAGCTTCTCACAGCAGAATTCACCCCTCCACTTT. The encoded protein is CASSFSQQNSPLHF. The whole variable domain, remainder taken from reference TRBV7-9 and TRBJ1-6, is DTGVSQNPRHKITKRGQNVTFRCDPISEHNRLYWYRQTLGQGPEFLTYFQNEAQLEKSRLLSDRFSAERPKGSFSTLEIQRTEQGDSAMYLCASSFSQQNSPLHFGNGTRLTVT.

The chain employs TRBV28 and TRBJ2-2; TRBD2 matches 7 bases. Trimming took 10 bases from V and 6 from J; bases not matched to a gene: 17. Germline-derived CDR1 and CDR2 are MDHEN and SYDVKM. This CDR3 has 16 amino acids. The DNA of the CDR3 is TGTGCCACCCTAGCGGAGACACTCCCCCCTCCCGGGGAGCTGTTTTTT. Translation: CATLAETLPPPGELFF.

Many counts were recorded for this clonotype. The V and J genes are TRBV21-1 and TRBJ2-6; the table assigns TRBD1, which was not confirmed against the DNA. TRBV21-1 represents a pseudogene. The CDR3 is 15 residues long. Here the CDR3 DNA reads TGTGCCAGCAGCCCCCGGGGGGCTGGGGCCAACGTCCTGACTTTC. Its translation is CASSPRGAGANVLTF.

This clonotype turned up a few times. This rearrangement joins TRBV7-2 to TRBJ1-5, with 7 bases aligning to TRBD1. V gave up 0 bases and J gave up 4 bases; unmatched junction bases: 3. The CDR3 has 15 residues. Germline CDR1 reads SGHTA; CDR2 reads FQGNSA. In DNA, the CDR3 is TGTGCCAGCAGCTTAGCGTGGGACAGAAATCAGCCCCAGCATTTT. The encoded protein is CASSLAWDRNQPQHF.

The sample holds many counts of this clonotype. V is TRBV20-1 and J is TRBJ2-1; 12 bases line up with TRBD2. The CDR3 length is 13 residues. J lost 6 bases, V lost 5 bases, and 2 bases had no gene match. Germline loops: CDR1 DFQATT, CDR2 SNEGSKA (reference sequence). The CDR3 loop reads CSAPLAGGNEQFF. CDR3 coding DNA: TGCAGTGCTCCACTAGCGGGAGGCAATGAGCAGTTCTTC.

This clonotype was found many times. The CDR3: CASRTGAGGEAFF. CDR3 nucleotides: TGTGCCAGCAGGACAGGTGCAGGGGGTGAAGCTTTCTTT. The chain employs TRBV7-3 and TRBJ1-1, with 7 bases matching TRBD1. Germline CDR1 is SGHTA and CDR2 is FQGTGA. CDR3 length: 13 amino acids. J gave up 7 bases and V 6 bases, and 8 bases lay outside the gene matches.

Ten or more counts support this clonotype. The V gene is TRBV15, the J gene TRBJ2-3; D is uncertain. CDR1 is LNHNV and CDR2 is YYDKDF in the germline V gene (reference sequence). The CDR3 extends over 14 amino acids. Trimming took 5 bases from V and 3 from J, leaving 12 bases between them. This CDR3 is CATSLRAQTDTQYF. DNA of the CDR3: TGTGCCACCAGCCTCCGGGCCCAGACAGATACGCAGTATTTT.